This paragraph covers one TCR beta chain sequence. The antigen is not known. One end of the junction varies from germline; a read error may be responsible. The data were taken from a study of tumor-infiltrating lymphocytes in primary liver carcinoma. Overall study results and limits: The study found a significantly higher top-250-clone fraction in tumors than in blood (p = 0.039). Among top clones, only about 7-25% appeared in all five tumor regions.

Unsorted bulk tissue of roughly 19-30 mg yielded co-extracted RNA and DNA. Samples were taken from five separate regions of every tumor. Germline V CDR1 and CDR2: SGHAT, FQNNGV. The length of the CDR3 is 14 residues. Making TCR beta cDNA involved around 520 ng total RNA and a constant-region primer. Researchers made the TCR beta libraries by running three nested multiplex PCR rounds with slightly modified ARM-PCR. PCR rounds one and two used TRBV1-TRBV30 forward primers with a C-beta reverse primer for around 9 cycles each. Each CDR3 protein gets one entry after TCRdb re-called the multiplex PCR reads with MiXCR. The repertoire holds roughly 32,000 distinct CDR3 sequences, with 76% as singletons.

V usage is TRBV11-2 and J usage is TRBJ2-2; TRBD2 agrees at 8 bases. The clonotype was recovered from a man aged 40-55 years with primary liver carcinoma and hepatitis B virus infection. The specimen sequenced was liver tumor tissue from sampling region 5. Sample subset: tumor region T5, tumor centre. DNA for the CDR3: TGTGCCAGCAGCAAGAGCGGGAGCCCCGGGGAGCTGCTTTTT. Amino acids: CASSKSGSPGELLF.